This TCR beta chain was captured by sequencing in a study of response to subunit inactivated influenza vaccine. MiXCR, applied by TCRdb to the RT-PCR reads, yields one record per CDR3 protein. The profile covers more than 550,000 distinct CDR3 sequences, with about 11% appearing a single time and about a tenth taken by the ten largest. General study results and limits: The study's authors posited that every seasonal influenza vaccination enlists few new T cells.

Trimming removed 6 bases at V and 3 bases at J, with 12 bases between. Germline values: CDR1 MNHEY, CDR2 SMNVEV (reference sequence). The CDR3 sequence is 13 residues long. At least ten counts were recorded for this clonotype. Its cognate antigen is unknown. The TCR comes from a man between 45 and 60 years old who received an inactivated influenza vaccine. Material: PBMCs from blood, obtained on the day of vaccination. The rearrangement joins TRBV27 to TRBJ2-7, with D perhaps TRBD1 or TRBD2 (5 bases each). CDR3 sequence reads: CASSRDGGYEQYF. DNA of the CDR3: TGTGCCAGCAGCCGGGACGGAGGCTACGAGCAGTACTTC.